This passage covers 28 T cell receptor beta chains from one sample sequenced in a study of identical twins. TCRdb processed the 5' RACE reads anew with MiXCR; each CDR3 protein has one entry. The repertoire has 150,000 or so distinct CDR3 sequences, around 3.5% of them found once; the top ten carry 7.5% to 8.5%. The sequencing sample was made of memory T cells sorted from blood. These TCRs come from a man younger than 35 in good health.

This clonotype was recorded many times. This chain joins TRBV6-1 and TRBJ2-5; 8 bases align to TRBD1. Unmatched junction bases numbered 9, after V lost 1 base and J lost 5 bases. Germline loops: CDR1 MNHNS, CDR2 SASEGT. CDR3 length: 16 residues. CDR3 amino acids: CASSEVGQGARETQYF. The DNA for the CDR3 is TGTGCCAGCAGTGAAGTCGGTCAGGGGGCCCGGGAGACCCAGTACTTC.

This clonotype was picked up many times. J is TRBJ2-5 and V is TRBV5-1, with D perhaps matching TRBD1 (5 bases). CDR1 SGHRS and CDR2 YFSETQ come from the germline V gene. The CDR3 is made up of 15 amino acids. V dropped 2 bases and J dropped 5 bases, with 16 bases sitting between them. CDR3 residues: CASSLQDPRRETQYF. Written as DNA, the CDR3 is TGCGCCAGCAGCTTACAGGACCCGCGACGGGAGACCCAGTACTTC.

A remark on this clonotype: A much larger clone lies one base from this, so it may be a read error. The CDR3 end shows no conserved phenylalanine or tryptophan, and so a read error is likely. This chain joins TRBV15 and TRBJ2-5; no reliable D call. The CDR3 is 13 amino acids. CDR1 and CDR2 (germline): LNHNV, YYDKDF (reference sequence). The ends were cut back, 5 bases at V and 1 base at J, with 8 bases in the middle. In DNA form, the CDR3 reads TGTGCCACCAGCTTCCAGGTCCAAGAGACCCAGTACGTC. Protein sequence: CATSFQVQETQYV.

This clonotype was counted ten times or more. This chain links TRBV11-2 with TRBJ1-1; D uncertain. The CDR3 totals 14 residues. Trimming shortened V by 0 bases and J by 0 bases, and 5 bases separated the two germline ends. Per germline, CDR1 SGHAT and CDR2 FQNNGV. The CDR3 region is CASSLEPMNTEAFF. The CDR3 nucleotides read TGTGCCAGCAGCTTAGAGCCGATGAACACTGAAGCTTTCTTT.

The table lists this clonotype with many counts. CDR3 protein: CASSEASRAGGWNEQFF. For the CDR3, the DNA is TGTGCCAGCAGTGAAGCGTCAAGGGCAGGGGGCTGGAATGAGCAGTTCTTC. This chain uses TRBV6-1 with TRBJ2-1, with TRBD1 identical over 8 bases. J was trimmed by 7 bases and V by 0 bases; bases with no gene match: 11. There are 17 residues in the CDR3. In germline, CDR1 is MNHNS, CDR2 SASEGT.

The table lists this clonotype with many counts. The chain couples TRBV7-6 to TRBJ2-1, with TRBD2 identical over 10 bases. Germline lookup yields CDR1 SGHVS and CDR2 FNYEAQ. The CDR3 runs to 16 residues. With V trimmed by 3 bases and J by 8 bases, 10 bases remained unmatched. As DNA, the CDR3 is TGTGCCAGCAGCTTTAGAGGACTAGCGGCAGTCGATGAGCAGTTCTTC. It codes for CASSFRGLAAVDEQFF.

Concerning this clonotype: A much larger clone lies one base from this, so it may be a read error. The V call is TRBV9, the J call TRBJ1-4; D gene uncertain. The CDR3 has 14 residues. CDR1 and CDR2 from the germline V gene are SGDLS and YYNGEE. For the CDR3, the DNA is TGTGCCAGCAGCGTCACGGCAGATAATGAAAAACTGTATTTT. Protein product: CASSVTADNEKLYF.

The genes are TRBV12-3 or TRBV12-4 and TRBJ2-5; D is perhaps TRBD1 or TRBD2 (6 bases each). CDR3 length equals 14 residues. V shed 3 bases and J shed 5 bases, with 13 bases lying between them. CDR3 sequence reads: CASSFHGGRETQYF. The CDR3 coding sequence is TGTGCCAGCAGTTTCCACGGGGGCAGGGAGACCCAGTACTTC.

This clonotype turned up a few times. This rearrangement joins TRBV24-1 to TRBJ2-1; 13 bases map to TRBD2. Germline CDR1 reads KGHDR; CDR2 reads SFDVKD. V was pared by 2 bases and J by 9 bases, with 9 bases of the junction left unmatched. The CDR3 contains 17 residues. CDR3: CATSDSPWTSGSGEQFF. The CDR3, as DNA: TGTGCCACCAGTGATTCCCCTTGGACTAGCGGGAGTGGTGAGCAGTTCTTC.

In this sample, this clonotype turned up many times. The chain joins TRBV20-1 to TRBJ2-1, with TRBD2 matching 10 bases. This CDR3 is built from 17 residues. V lost 2 bases to trimming and J lost 2 bases; unmatched junction nucleotides: 9. Germline CDR1 and CDR2: DFQATT and SNEGSKA (reference sequence). In DNA form, the CDR3 reads TGCAGTGCTAGAAGTTCGCTAGCGGGAGTTCCCTACAATGAGCAGTTCTTC. Its protein product is CSARSSLAGVPYNEQFF.

In this sample, this clonotype turned up a few times. The chain has TRBV5-1 and TRBJ2-7; D is perhaps TRBD1 (6 bases). Trimming left V 8 bases short and J 5 bases short, with 17 bases between. Germline loops: CDR1 SGHRS, CDR2 YFSETQ. The CDR3 is 13 residues long. CDR3 coding DNA: TGCGCCAGTAGAACCAACAGGGCCCACGAGCAGTACGTC. Translating it yields CASRTNRAHEQYV.

This clonotype was counted ten times or more. The V and J genes are TRBV5-1 and TRBJ1-1; 10 bases agree with TRBD1. The CDR3 loop spans 16 amino acids. V lost 4 bases, J lost 2 bases, and 8 bases stayed unmatched. CDR1 is SGHRS, CDR2 YFSETQ, per germline. The CDR3, as DNA: TGCGCCAGCAGCGCTGGGGACAGGGGCGTTAACACTGAAGCTTTCTTT. Its translation is CASSAGDRGVNTEAFF.

CDR3 nucleotides: TGTGCCAGCAGCCGAGGAACGGGACAGGCGGTCTCTGGGGCCAACGTCCTGACTTTC. This sequence encodes CASSRGTGQAVSGANVLTF. The chain employs TRBV3-1 and TRBJ2-6; 8 bases line up with TRBD1. The J segment lost 0 bases and the V segment lost 4 bases, leaving 11 bases of the junction unmatched. Looked up from germline, CDR1 is LGHDT and CDR2 is YNNKEL (reference sequence). The CDR3 extends over 19 amino acids.

This clonotype was observed many times. The chain links TRBV6-1 to TRBJ2-7; 7 bases map to TRBD1. This CDR3 contains 17 residues. The V and J ends lost 6 bases and 4 bases, in that order; junction bases with no gene match: 18. The germline CDR1 and CDR2 sequences are MNHNS and SASEGT. CDR3 amino acids: CASSETLRQGVLYEQYF. The DNA for the CDR3 is TGTGCCAGCAGCGAAACCCTCCGACAGGGCGTTCTGTACGAGCAGTACTTC.

This clonotype has a count of ten or more. The chain employs TRBV20-1 and TRBJ2-7; 9 bases agree with TRBD1. Trimming cost V 7 bases and J 4 bases; bases outside gene matches: 5. This CDR3 is 12 amino acids long. The V gene's germline CDR1 is DFQATT and CDR2 SNEGSKA (reference sequence). The CDR3 is CSVGQGRYEQYF. In DNA form, the CDR3 reads TGCAGTGTTGGACAGGGGAGGTACGAGCAGTACTTC.

This clonotype was detected many times. V and J are TRBV7-9 and TRBJ2-3; no clear D gene. The CDR3 is 16 residues long. V gave up 5 bases and J gave up 5 bases, with 20 bases separating them. Germline V CDR1 and CDR2: SEHNR, FQNEAQ (reference sequence). The CDR3 loop is CASSPQSRRKKDTQYF. DNA for the CDR3: TGTGCCAGCAGCCCCCAATCCAGGCGAAAAAAAGATACGCAGTATTTT.

The chain joins TRBV2 to TRBJ2-3; D possibly corresponds to TRBD2 (5 bases). Germline loops: CDR1 SNHLY, CDR2 FYNNEI. The CDR3 contains 14 residues. V dropped 0 bases and J dropped 3 bases, with 7 bases sitting between them. The CDR3 nucleotides read TGTGCCAGCAGTGAAGCGACGGGGACAGATACGCAGTATTTT. Translating gives CASSEATGTDTQYF. Looking up the rest from reference TRBV2 and TRBJ2-3 gives the full variable domain: EPEVTQTPSHQVTQMGQEVILRCVPISNHLYFYWYRQILGQKVEFLVSFYNNEISEKSEIFDDQFSVERPDGSNFTLKIRSTKLEDSAMYFCASSEATGTDTQYFGPGTRLTVL.

In this sample, this clonotype turned up many times. The chain is built from TRBV18 and TRBJ1-3; perhaps TRBD1 as D (5 bases). Germline CDR1 reads KGHSH; CDR2 reads LQKENI. The ends were cut back, 6 bases at V and 2 bases at J, with 8 bases in the middle. The CDR3 contains 13 residues. In DNA form, the CDR3 reads TGTGCCAGCTCGCCGGGACCTGGAAACACCATATATTTT. Residues: CASSPGPGNTIYF.

Many counts were recorded for this clonotype. The CDR3 nucleotides read TGTGCCAGCAGTGAATGGACAGCCTCTAATGAAAAACTGTTTTTT. Its protein is CASSEWTASNEKLFF. V and J are TRBV25-1 and TRBJ1-4; D perhaps matches TRBD1 (6 bases). This CDR3 has 15 amino acids. Germline loops: CDR1 MGHDK, CDR2 SYGVNS. Trimming removed 1 base at V and 3 bases at J, with 9 bases between. Complete variable domain (other parts from reference TRBV25-1 and TRBJ1-4): EADIYQTPRYLVIGTGKKITLECSQTMGHDKMYWYQQDPGMELHLIHYSYGVNSTEKGDLSSESTVSRIRTEHFPLTLESARPSHTSQYLCASSEWTASNEKLFFGSGTQLSVL.

Ten or more counts support this clonotype. CDR3 in amino acids: CASSLDFTSGGNTIYF. CDR3 in DNA: TGTGCCAGCAGCTTAGATTTCACCTCAGGGGGAAACACCATATATTTT. The rearrangement uses TRBV7-6 and TRBJ1-3; TRBD1 is a possible D gene (5 bases). Trimming left V 1 base short and J 4 bases short, with 14 bases between. The CDR3 covers 16 residues. Germline CDR1 reads SGHVS; CDR2 reads FNYEAQ. The entire variable domain, with the rest obtained from reference TRBV7-6 and TRBJ1-3, is as follows: GAGVSQSPRYKVTKRGQDVALRCDPISGHVSLYWYRQALGQGPEFLTYFNYEAQQDKSGLPNDRFSAERPEGSISTLTIQRTEQRDSAMYRCASSLDFTSGGNTIYFGEGSWLTVV.

This clonotype appeared many times. This chain joins TRBV5-1 and TRBJ2-3; 8 bases map to TRBD1. V gave up 0 bases and J gave up 8 bases; unmatched junction bases: 17. CDR1 and CDR2 from the germline V gene are SGHRS and YFSETQ. CDR3 length: 18 residues. CDR3 in amino acids: CASSLAGLRTGPVGTQYF. The CDR3 DNA follows: TGCGCCAGCAGCTTGGCCGGACTCCGGACAGGGCCGGTTGGTACGCAGTATTTT.

At least ten counts were recorded for this clonotype. The chain joins TRBV20-1 to TRBJ1-1; D gene unclear. With 3 bases removed from V and 3 bases from J, the gap between germline ends came to 20 bases. This CDR3 region has 16 residues. CDR1 is DFQATT, CDR2 SNEGSKA, per germline (reference sequence). The CDR3 sequence: CSASPLGVRTDTEAFF. CDR3 bases: TGCAGTGCTAGTCCCCTTGGAGTCAGAACGGACACTGAAGCTTTCTTT.

This clonotype came up many times. The chain uses TRBV5-5 and TRBJ1-1; possibly TRBD1 for D (5 bases). This CDR3 spans 12 amino acids. V lost 4 bases and J lost 7, with 11 bases in between. Per germline, CDR1 SGHKS and CDR2 YYEKEE (reference sequence). The CDR3 protein is CASSQRGDEAFF. CDR3 bases: TGTGCCAGCAGCCAACGGGGGGATGAAGCTTTCTTT. Looking up the rest from reference TRBV5-5 and TRBJ1-1 gives the full variable domain: DAGVTQSPTHLIKTRGQQVTLRCSPISGHKSVSWYQQVLGQGPQFIFQYYEKEERGRGNFPDRFSARQFPNYSSELNVNALLLGDSALYLCASSQRGDEAFFGQGTRLTVV.

The V call is TRBV11-3, the J call TRBJ2-5; TRBD2 matches at 8 bases. The CDR3 length is 12 residues. Germline trimming cut 9 bases from V and 3 bases from J; bases unmatched to any gene: 3. CDR1 SGHNT and CDR2 YENEEA come from the germline V gene. CDR3 coding DNA: TGTGCCAGTAGCGGGATAAAAGAGACCCAGTACTTC. This encodes CASSGIKETQYF.

At least ten counts were recorded for this clonotype. V usage is TRBV7-2 and J usage is TRBJ1-1; D perhaps matches TRBD1 (6 bases). With 0 bases removed from V and 7 bases from J, the gap between germline ends came to 9 bases. This CDR3 has 13 residues. Germline V gene lookup returns CDR1 SGHTA and CDR2 FQGNSA. The CDR3 DNA is TGTGCCAGCAGCTTAGCGGACAGACTTGAAGCTTTCTTT. Translated: CASSLADRLEAFF.

Ten or more counts support this clonotype. The chain combines TRBV27 with TRBJ2-2; 7 bases line up with TRBD2. Trimming cost V 7 bases and J 4 bases; bases outside gene matches: 9. There are 15 residues in the CDR3. The germline V gene has CDR1 MNHEY and CDR2 SMNVEV (reference sequence). The CDR3 reads CASKVGEGRTGELFF. The CDR3, as DNA: TGTGCCAGCAAAGTGGGGGAGGGTCGCACCGGGGAGCTGTTTTTT.

This clonotype was seen ten or more times. V is TRBV7-6 and J is TRBJ2-7; D possibly corresponds to TRBD1 (6 bases). Germline CDR1 is SGHVS and CDR2 is FNYEAQ. The CDR3 is 15 amino acids. The V end was cut by 3 bases, the J end by 4 bases, with 16 bases between. The CDR3 region is CASSFGDIGVYEQYF. CDR3 nucleotides: TGTGCCAGCAGCTTCGGGGACATCGGAGTTTACGAGCAGTACTTC.

This clonotype was seen many times. The chain links TRBV7-9 to TRBJ2-3, with TRBD1 as a possible D gene (5 bases). The V and J ends lost 8 bases and 0 bases respectively, with 21 bases between them. This CDR3 spans 17 amino acids. CDR1 is SEHNR, CDR2 FQNEAQ, per germline (reference sequence). Here the CDR3 reads CASAWFAGSASTDTQYF. CDR3 bases: TGTGCCAGCGCTTGGTTCGCAGGGTCCGCTAGCACAGATACGCAGTATTTT.